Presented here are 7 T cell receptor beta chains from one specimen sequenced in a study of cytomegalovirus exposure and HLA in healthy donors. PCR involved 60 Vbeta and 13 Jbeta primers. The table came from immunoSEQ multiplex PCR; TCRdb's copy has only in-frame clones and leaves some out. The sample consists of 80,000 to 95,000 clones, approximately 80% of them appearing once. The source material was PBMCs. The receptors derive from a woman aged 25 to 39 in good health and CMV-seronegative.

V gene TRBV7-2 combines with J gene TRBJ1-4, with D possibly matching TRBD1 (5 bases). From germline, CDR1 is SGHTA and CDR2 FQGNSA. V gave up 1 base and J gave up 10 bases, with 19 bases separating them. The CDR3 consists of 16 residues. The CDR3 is CASSLDFGQGKGKLFF. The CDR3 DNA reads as TGTGCCAGCAGCTTAGATTTCGGGCAGGGCAAAGGAAAACTGTTTTTT.

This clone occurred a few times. CDR3 nucleotides: TGTGCCAGCAGCTCAGGGTACCGTCCCGGGGAGCTGTTTTTT. Amino acid sequence: CASSSGYRPGELFF. The chain has TRBV11-3 and TRBJ2-2, with a possible D match to TRBD1 (5 bases). Between the trimmed V and J ends, which lost 4 bases and 6 bases, there was a span of 12 bases. The length of the CDR3 is 14 residues. Germline V gene lookup returns CDR1 SGHNT and CDR2 YENEEA.

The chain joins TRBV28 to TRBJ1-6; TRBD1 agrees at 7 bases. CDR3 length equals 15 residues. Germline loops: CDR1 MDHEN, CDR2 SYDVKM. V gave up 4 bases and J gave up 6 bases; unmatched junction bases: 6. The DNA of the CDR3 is TGTGCCAGCAGTTCAGGGACAGTTTTTAATTCACCCCTCCACTTT. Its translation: CASSSGTVFNSPLHF.

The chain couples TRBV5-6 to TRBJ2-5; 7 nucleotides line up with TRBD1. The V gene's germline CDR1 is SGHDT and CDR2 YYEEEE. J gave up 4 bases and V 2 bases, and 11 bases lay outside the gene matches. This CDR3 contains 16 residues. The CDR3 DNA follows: TGTGCCAGCAGCTTCATCCGGGACAGCGCTGGAGAGACCCAGTACTTC. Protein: CASSFIRDSAGETQYF.

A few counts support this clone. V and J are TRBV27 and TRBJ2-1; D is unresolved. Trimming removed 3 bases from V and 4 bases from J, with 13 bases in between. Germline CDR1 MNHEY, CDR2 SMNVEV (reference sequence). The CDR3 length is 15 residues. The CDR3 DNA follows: TGTGCCAGCAGTTTTAGTGTTGCGGTTTACAATGAGCAGTTCTTC. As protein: CASSFSVAVYNEQFF.

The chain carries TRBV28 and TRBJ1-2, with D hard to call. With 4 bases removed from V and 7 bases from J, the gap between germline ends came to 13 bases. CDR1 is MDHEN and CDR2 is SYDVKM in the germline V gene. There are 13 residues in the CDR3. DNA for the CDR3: TGTGCCAGCAGTTCATCAGGTGTAACTGGCTACACCTTC. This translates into CASSSSGVTGYTF.

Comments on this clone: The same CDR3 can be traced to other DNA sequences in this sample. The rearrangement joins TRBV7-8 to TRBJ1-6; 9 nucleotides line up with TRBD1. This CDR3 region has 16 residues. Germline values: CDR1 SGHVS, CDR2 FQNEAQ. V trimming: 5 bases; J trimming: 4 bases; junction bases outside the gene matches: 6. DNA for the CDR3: TGTGCCAGCAGCCCCCCCGGGACAGGGTATAATTCACCCCTCCACTTT. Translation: CASSPPGTGYNSPLHF.